This is a list of T cell receptor beta chains from one sample in a study of T cells in Graves' hyperthyroidism and ophthalmopathy. TCRdb re-analysed the multiplex PCR reads in MiXCR, keeping a single row per CDR3 protein. The sample includes under 750,000 distinct CDR3 sequences, roughly a sixth of them seen just once. The specimen was blood. The receptors were sampled from a woman between 45 and 60 years old with Graves' hyperthyroidism that later progressed to Graves' ophthalmopathy. Each CDR3 is given with its conserved first and last residue. Fields, in order: CDR3 DNA, CDR3 protein, clone size, D gene, V gene, J gene. D genes are given only for firm matches. Not every row has a clone size; where given, it reads once, few, many or a size class.

cdr3_nt: TGTGCTAGTGGTCAGCAAGGGTACTACACAGAGACCCAGTACTTC
cdr3_aa: CASGQQGYYTETQYF
clone_size: many
d_call: .
v_call: TRBV12-5
j_call: TRBJ2-5

cdr3_nt: TGCAGTGCTAACTCCGGGACAGGGGTTTTGGCCGGGGAGCTGTTTTTT
cdr3_aa: CSANSGTGVLAGELFF
clone_size: .
d_call: TRBD1
v_call: TRBV20-1
j_call: TRBJ2-2

cdr3_nt: TGCAGCGTTGTGTTCTCCTGGGGCAATCAGCCCCAGCATTTT
cdr3_aa: CSVVFSWGNQPQHF
clone_size: .
d_call: .
v_call: TRBV29-1
j_call: TRBJ1-5

cdr3_nt: TGTGCCAGCAGGGCACAGGGTGTGGTCTACGAGCAGTACTTC
cdr3_aa: CASRAQGVVYEQYF
clone_size: many
d_call: .
v_call: TRBV6-1
j_call: TRBJ2-7

cdr3_nt: TGTGCCTTCACCGGGACAGGGGTCGCTGGGGCCAACGTCCTGACTTTC
cdr3_aa: CAFTGTGVAGANVLTF
clone_size: .
d_call: TRBD1
v_call: TRBV30
j_call: TRBJ2-6

cdr3_nt: TGTGCCAGCCTCAGGACAATCAGCTCCTATAATTCACCCCTCCACTTT
cdr3_aa: CASLRTISSYNSPLHF
clone_size: few
d_call: .
v_call: TRBV6-1
j_call: TRBJ1-6

cdr3_nt: TGTGCCAGCAGAATACTGAATCAGCCCCAGCATTTT
cdr3_aa: CASRILNQPQHF
clone_size: few
d_call: .
v_call: TRBV12-3/TRBV12-4
j_call: TRBJ1-5

cdr3_nt: TGTGCCAGCAGCCGAAGTGGGGACAGGGGGCACGGCTACACCTTC
cdr3_aa: CASSRSGDRGHGYTF
clone_size: few
d_call: TRBD1
v_call: TRBV7-9
j_call: TRBJ1-2

cdr3_nt: TGTGCCAGCAGCCCCTTACAGGTGAACACTGAAGCTTTCTTT
cdr3_aa: CASSPLQVNTEAFF
clone_size: many
d_call: .
v_call: TRBV2
j_call: TRBJ1-1

cdr3_nt: TGTGCCAGCAGCTTAGGAAGGTCGGTCAATGAGCAGTTCTTC
cdr3_aa: CASSLGRSVNEQFF
clone_size: many
d_call: .
v_call: TRBV11-2
j_call: TRBJ2-1

cdr3_nt: TGTGCCAGCAGCAAATCACAGGGGCCCGGGGAGCTGTTTTTT
cdr3_aa: CASSKSQGPGELFF
clone_size: many
d_call: TRBD1
v_call: TRBV12-3/TRBV12-4
j_call: TRBJ2-2

cdr3_nt: TGTGCCAGCAGTTTCCAGCGGGGGCACACAGATACGCAGTATTTT
cdr3_aa: CASSFQRGHTDTQYF
clone_size: many
d_call: TRBD2
v_call: TRBV27
j_call: TRBJ2-3

cdr3_nt: TGTGCTAGCAGCAAGATCGAGCTGAACACTGAAGCTTTCTTT
cdr3_aa: CASSKIELNTEAFF
clone_size: few
d_call: .
v_call: TRBV7-7
j_call: TRBJ1-1

cdr3_nt: TGTGCCAGCAGCTTAGATCCACTAGCGGGGGTCAATGAGCAGTTCTTC
cdr3_aa: CASSLDPLAGVNEQFF
clone_size: .
d_call: TRBD2
v_call: TRBV7-2
j_call: TRBJ2-1

cdr3_nt: TGTGCCAGCAGCTTCGACAGGGGCACTGAAGCTTTCTTT
cdr3_aa: CASSFDRGTEAFF
clone_size: many
d_call: TRBD1
v_call: TRBV11-2
j_call: TRBJ1-1

cdr3_nt: TGTGCCAGCAGCTTCCCAGGGTGGGAGACCCAGTACTTC
cdr3_aa: CASSFPGWETQYF
clone_size: .
d_call: .
v_call: TRBV5-4
j_call: TRBJ2-5

cdr3_nt: TGCGCCAGCAGCCTACAACAGGGGAGCGTGGAGACCCAGTACTTC
cdr3_aa: CASSLQQGSVETQYF
clone_size: .
d_call: TRBD1
v_call: TRBV5-1
j_call: TRBJ2-5

cdr3_nt: TGTGCCAGCCTACGGGGGATATTATACAATGAGCAGTTCTTC
cdr3_aa: CASLRGILYNEQFF
clone_size: many
d_call: .
v_call: TRBV2
j_call: TRBJ2-1

cdr3_nt: TGTGCCAGCAGCTTCCACACCCCCCCCACAGATACGCAGTATTTT
cdr3_aa: CASSFHTPPTDTQYF
clone_size: few
d_call: .
v_call: TRBV5-5
j_call: TRBJ2-3

cdr3_nt: TGTGCCAGCAGCCTCACTAGGACAGGGAACACTGAAGCTTTCTTT
cdr3_aa: CASSLTRTGNTEAFF
clone_size: .
d_call: TRBD1
v_call: TRBV14
j_call: TRBJ1-1

cdr3_nt: TGTGCCAGCAACCCTAGCGGGGGCCTCGTCGAGCAGTACTTC
cdr3_aa: CASNPSGGLVEQYF
clone_size: many
d_call: TRBD2
v_call: TRBV7-2
j_call: TRBJ2-7

cdr3_nt: TGCGCCAGCAGCTGGGGGGGGTCCGGCGAGCAGTACTTC
cdr3_aa: CASSWGGSGEQYF
clone_size: .
d_call: TRBD2
v_call: TRBV5-1
j_call: TRBJ2-7

cdr3_nt: TGCGCCAGCAGCTACGGACTCTCAGTGGGTACTGAAGCTTTCTTT
cdr3_aa: CASSYGLSVGTEAFF
clone_size: few
d_call: .
v_call: TRBV5-1
j_call: TRBJ1-1

cdr3_nt: TGTGCCAGCAGATGGGGGAGTGGGGGGACCGGGGAGCTGTTTTTT
cdr3_aa: CASRWGSGGTGELFF
clone_size: .
d_call: .
v_call: TRBV12-3/TRBV12-4
j_call: TRBJ2-2

cdr3_nt: TGTGCCAGCAGCGCCAGGGACACTTCGGGCTACACCTTC
cdr3_aa: CASSARDTSGYTF
clone_size: .
d_call: .
v_call: TRBV7-9
j_call: TRBJ1-2

cdr3_nt: TGTGCCAGCAGCTTAATCAGGGCTGGAACAGATACGCAGTATTTT
cdr3_aa: CASSLIRAGTDTQYF
clone_size: many
d_call: .
v_call: TRBV7-3
j_call: TRBJ2-3

cdr3_nt: TGTGCCAGCAGCTTAAAGGCAGGGGCGGGTGAAGCTTTCTTT
cdr3_aa: CASSLKAGAGEAFF
clone_size: many
d_call: .
v_call: TRBV11-2
j_call: TRBJ1-1

cdr3_nt: TGTGCCAGCAGCCATGAACAGAACACTGAAGCTTTCTTT
cdr3_aa: CASSHEQNTEAFF
clone_size: many
d_call: .
v_call: TRBV12-3/TRBV12-4
j_call: TRBJ1-1

cdr3_nt: TGTGCCAGCTCACCACCGGGACAGGGAGGATACGAGCAGTACTTC
cdr3_aa: CASSPPGQGGYEQYF
clone_size: few
d_call: TRBD1
v_call: TRBV18
j_call: TRBJ2-7

cdr3_nt: TGTGCCAGCAGCTTAGCCCAACAGACTAACTATGGCTACACCTTC
cdr3_aa: CASSLAQQTNYGYTF
clone_size: many
d_call: .
v_call: TRBV7-8
j_call: TRBJ1-2

cdr3_nt: TGCGCCAGCAGCTCCCAATTTAGCGGGGGGGTCCAAGAGACCCAGTACTTC
cdr3_aa: CASSSQFSGGVQETQYF
clone_size: .
d_call: TRBD2
v_call: TRBV5-1
j_call: TRBJ2-5

cdr3_nt: TGCAGCGTCATACGGGCGGGGAACTATGGCTACACCTTC
cdr3_aa: CSVIRAGNYGYTF
clone_size: few
d_call: .
v_call: TRBV29-1
j_call: TRBJ1-2

cdr3_nt: TGTGCCAGCTCACCAAGGGAGGACAGGGGAAGCACCGGGGAGCTGTTTTTT
cdr3_aa: CASSPREDRGSTGELFF
clone_size: .
d_call: TRBD1
v_call: TRBV18
j_call: TRBJ2-2

cdr3_nt: TGTGCCAGCAGCTACACAGGGACGAACACCGGGGAGCTGTTTTTT
cdr3_aa: CASSYTGTNTGELFF
clone_size: .
d_call: .
v_call: TRBV3-1
j_call: TRBJ2-2

cdr3_nt: TGTGCCAGCAGTTACTCGGTGAACACTGAAGCTTTCTTT
cdr3_aa: CASSYSVNTEAFF
clone_size: many
d_call: .
v_call: TRBV6-5
j_call: TRBJ1-1

cdr3_nt: TGTGCCAGCAGCCTGGGGTCCGGGGGTAGCAATCAGCCCCAGCATTTT
cdr3_aa: CASSLGSGGSNQPQHF
clone_size: .
d_call: .
v_call: TRBV7-6
j_call: TRBJ1-5

cdr3_nt: TGCGCCAGCAGTGAAACTTATGGGACAGGCGGCGGCTACACCTTC
cdr3_aa: CASSETYGTGGGYTF
clone_size: .
d_call: TRBD1
v_call: TRBV10-2
j_call: TRBJ1-2

cdr3_nt: TGTGCCAGCAGCGTAGCCGGGACAGGGGGCGTAAATTATGGCTACACCTTC
cdr3_aa: CASSVAGTGGVNYGYTF
clone_size: .
d_call: TRBD1
v_call: TRBV9
j_call: TRBJ1-2

cdr3_nt: TGCGCCGTTACCCCTGGGCAGGGGTTGACCGGGGAGCTGTTTTTT
cdr3_aa: CAVTPGQGLTGELFF
clone_size: few
d_call: .
v_call: TRBV10-2
j_call: TRBJ2-2

cdr3_nt: TGTGCCAGCAGTTTACGGCGGGGGAGGTTCGACAATGAGCAGTTCTTC
cdr3_aa: CASSLRRGRFDNEQFF
clone_size: many
d_call: TRBD2
v_call: TRBV12-3/TRBV12-4
j_call: TRBJ2-1

cdr3_nt: TGTGCCAGCAGTGAAATTCCGAGCACAGATACGCAGTATTTT
cdr3_aa: CASSEIPSTDTQYF
clone_size: .
d_call: .
v_call: TRBV6-1
j_call: TRBJ2-3

cdr3_nt: TGTGCCAGCAGTACTCTAGCGGGGGGCCCGAACACCGGGGAGCTGTTTTTT
cdr3_aa: CASSTLAGGPNTGELFF
clone_size: many
d_call: TRBD2
v_call: TRBV2
j_call: TRBJ2-2

cdr3_nt: TGTGCCAGCAGTTACCCCTCACCGGACAGGGGAAGCACCGGGGAGCTGTTTTTT
cdr3_aa: CASSYPSPDRGSTGELFF
clone_size: few
d_call: TRBD1
v_call: TRBV6-5
j_call: TRBJ2-2

cdr3_nt: TGTGCCAGTCACGACCGATTCACAGATACGCAGTATTTT
cdr3_aa: CASHDRFTDTQYF
clone_size: few
d_call: .
v_call: TRBV19
j_call: TRBJ2-3

cdr3_nt: TGCAGTGCTAGAGAGAGGGCTGGCTACACCTTC
cdr3_aa: CSARERAGYTF
clone_size: many
d_call: .
v_call: TRBV20-1
j_call: TRBJ1-2